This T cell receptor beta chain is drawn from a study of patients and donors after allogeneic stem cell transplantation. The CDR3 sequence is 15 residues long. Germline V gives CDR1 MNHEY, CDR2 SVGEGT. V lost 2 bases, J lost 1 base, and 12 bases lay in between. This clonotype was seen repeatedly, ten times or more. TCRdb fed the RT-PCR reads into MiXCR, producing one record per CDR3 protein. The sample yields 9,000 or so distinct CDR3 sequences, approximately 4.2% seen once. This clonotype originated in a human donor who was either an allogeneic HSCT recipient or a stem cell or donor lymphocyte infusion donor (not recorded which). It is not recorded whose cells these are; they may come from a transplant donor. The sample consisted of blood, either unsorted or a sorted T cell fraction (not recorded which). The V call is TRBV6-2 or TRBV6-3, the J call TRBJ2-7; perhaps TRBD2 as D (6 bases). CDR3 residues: CASSYEGGGSYEQYF. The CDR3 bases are TGTGCCAGCAGTTACGAGGGAGGTGGATCCTACGAGCAGTACTTC.